Listed here is a single T cell receptor (beta chain). The data derive from a study of blood T cells in healthy people across ages. Combining a sample-barcoded 5' primer with a J-beta primer mix, a second PCR ran for roughly 7 to 11 cycles. One entry per CDR3 protein, called by TCRdb with MiXCR from the 5' RACE reads. In the table there are more than 1,000,000 distinct CDR3 sequences, approximately 25% of which are singletons. V lost 4 bases and J 8 bases, leaving 11 bases between the germline ends. The CDR3 covers 12 residues. The germline V gene has CDR1 SNHLY and CDR2 FYNNEI. In addition, the sample was reused for a study of T cells of mothers and their children.

The genes are TRBV2 and TRBJ1-2; D is unclear. Input material: blood. The receptor's source is a girl under 10 years old in good health. This CDR3 reads CASSGNGWGYTF. CDR3 DNA sequence: TGTGCCAGCAGTGGGAATGGGTGGGGCTACACCTTC.